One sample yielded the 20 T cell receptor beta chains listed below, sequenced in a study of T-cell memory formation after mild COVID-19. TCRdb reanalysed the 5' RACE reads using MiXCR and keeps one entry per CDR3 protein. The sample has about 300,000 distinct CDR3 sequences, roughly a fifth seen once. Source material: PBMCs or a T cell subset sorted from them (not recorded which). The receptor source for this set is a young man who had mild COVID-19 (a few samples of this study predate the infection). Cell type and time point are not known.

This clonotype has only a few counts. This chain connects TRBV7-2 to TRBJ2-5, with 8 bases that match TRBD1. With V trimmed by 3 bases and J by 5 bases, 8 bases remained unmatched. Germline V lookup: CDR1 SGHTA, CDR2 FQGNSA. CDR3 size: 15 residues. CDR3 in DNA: TGTGCCAGCAGCTTGTACAGGGGGAGTCGGGAGACCCAGTACTTC. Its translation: CASSLYRGSRETQYF.

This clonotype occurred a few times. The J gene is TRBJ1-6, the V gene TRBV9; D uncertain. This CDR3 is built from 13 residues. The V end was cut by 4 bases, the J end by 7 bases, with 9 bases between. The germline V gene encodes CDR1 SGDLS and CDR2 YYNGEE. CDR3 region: CASSSRPNSPLHF. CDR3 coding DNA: TGTGCCAGCAGCTCCCGTCCGAATTCACCCCTCCACTTT.

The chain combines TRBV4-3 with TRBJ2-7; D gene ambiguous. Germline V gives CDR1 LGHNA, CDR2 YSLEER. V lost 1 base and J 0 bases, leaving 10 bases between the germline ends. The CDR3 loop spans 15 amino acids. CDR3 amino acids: CASSQVADFSYEQYF. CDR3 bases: TGCGCCAGCAGCCAAGTTGCGGATTTCTCCTACGAGCAGTACTTC.

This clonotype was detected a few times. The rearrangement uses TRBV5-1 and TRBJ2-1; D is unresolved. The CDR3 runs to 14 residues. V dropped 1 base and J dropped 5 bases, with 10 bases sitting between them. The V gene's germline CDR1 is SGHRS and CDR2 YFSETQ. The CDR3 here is CASSLRHRNNEQFF. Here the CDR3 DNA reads TGCGCCAGCAGCTTGAGGCACCGCAACAATGAGCAGTTCTTC.

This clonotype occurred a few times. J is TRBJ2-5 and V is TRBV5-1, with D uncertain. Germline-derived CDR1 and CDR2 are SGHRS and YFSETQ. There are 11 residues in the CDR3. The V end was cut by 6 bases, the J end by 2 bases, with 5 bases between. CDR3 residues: CASKLQETQYF. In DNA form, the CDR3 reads TGCGCCAGCAAGCTTCAAGAGACCCAGTACTTC.

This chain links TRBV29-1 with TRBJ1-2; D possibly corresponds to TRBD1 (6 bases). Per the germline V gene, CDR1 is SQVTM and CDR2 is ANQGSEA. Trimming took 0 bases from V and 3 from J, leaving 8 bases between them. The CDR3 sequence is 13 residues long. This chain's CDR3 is CSVEETGYYGYTF. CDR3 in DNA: TGCAGCGTTGAAGAAACAGGGTACTATGGCTACACCTTC.

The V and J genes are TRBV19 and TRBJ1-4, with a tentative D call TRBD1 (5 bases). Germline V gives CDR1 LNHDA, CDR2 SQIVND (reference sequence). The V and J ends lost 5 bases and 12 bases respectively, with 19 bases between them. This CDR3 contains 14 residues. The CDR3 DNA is TGTGCCAGTAGTTTACGTGGCCAGGGTCTTGAACTGTTTTTT. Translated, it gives CASSLRGQGLELFF.

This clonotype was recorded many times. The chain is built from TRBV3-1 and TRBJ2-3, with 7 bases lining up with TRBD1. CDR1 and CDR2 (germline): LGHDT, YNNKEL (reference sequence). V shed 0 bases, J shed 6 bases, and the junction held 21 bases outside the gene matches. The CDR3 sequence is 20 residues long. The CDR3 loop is CASSQEYRGGLSEPGDTQYF. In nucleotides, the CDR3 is TGTGCCAGCAGCCAAGAGTACAGGGGCGGACTGAGCGAACCCGGGGATACGCAGTATTTT.

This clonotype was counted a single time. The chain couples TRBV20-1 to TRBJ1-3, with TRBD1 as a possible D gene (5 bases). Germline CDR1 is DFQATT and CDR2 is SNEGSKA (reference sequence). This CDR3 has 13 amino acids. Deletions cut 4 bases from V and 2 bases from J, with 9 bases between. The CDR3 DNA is TGCAGTGCTAAAAAGGGACCTGGAAACACCATATATTTT. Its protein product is CSAKKGPGNTIYF.

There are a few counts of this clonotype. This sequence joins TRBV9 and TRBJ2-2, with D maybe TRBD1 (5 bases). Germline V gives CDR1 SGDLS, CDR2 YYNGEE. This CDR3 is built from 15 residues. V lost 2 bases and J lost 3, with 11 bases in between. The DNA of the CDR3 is TGTGCCAGCAGCGTCTGGGGCAGTCACACCGGGGAGCTGTTTTTT. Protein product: CASSVWGSHTGELFF.

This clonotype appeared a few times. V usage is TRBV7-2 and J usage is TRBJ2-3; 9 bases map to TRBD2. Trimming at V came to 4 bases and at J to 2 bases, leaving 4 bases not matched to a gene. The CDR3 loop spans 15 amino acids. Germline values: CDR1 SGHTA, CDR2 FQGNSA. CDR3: CASSSRTSATDTQYF. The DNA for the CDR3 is TGTGCCAGCAGCTCCCGGACTAGCGCCACAGATACGCAGTATTTT.

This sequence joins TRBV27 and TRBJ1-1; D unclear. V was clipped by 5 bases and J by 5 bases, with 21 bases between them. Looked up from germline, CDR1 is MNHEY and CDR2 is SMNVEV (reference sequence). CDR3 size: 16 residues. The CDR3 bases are TGTGCCAGCAGTCCCGGACCCCGGGTTGTCTGGACTGAAGCTTTCTTT. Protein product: CASSPGPRVVWTEAFF.

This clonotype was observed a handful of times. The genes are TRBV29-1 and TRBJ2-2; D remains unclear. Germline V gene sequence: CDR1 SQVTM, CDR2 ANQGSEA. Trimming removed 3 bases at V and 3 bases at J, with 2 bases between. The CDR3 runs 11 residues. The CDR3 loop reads CSVDYTGELFF. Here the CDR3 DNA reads TGCAGCGTTGACTACACCGGGGAGCTGTTTTTT.

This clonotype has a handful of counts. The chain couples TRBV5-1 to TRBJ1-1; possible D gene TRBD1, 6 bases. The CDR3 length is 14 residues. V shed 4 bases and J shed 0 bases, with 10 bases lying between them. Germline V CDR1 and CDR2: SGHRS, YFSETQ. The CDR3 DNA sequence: TGCGCCAGCAGCCCCCGGACAGTGAACACTGAAGCTTTCTTT. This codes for CASSPRTVNTEAFF.

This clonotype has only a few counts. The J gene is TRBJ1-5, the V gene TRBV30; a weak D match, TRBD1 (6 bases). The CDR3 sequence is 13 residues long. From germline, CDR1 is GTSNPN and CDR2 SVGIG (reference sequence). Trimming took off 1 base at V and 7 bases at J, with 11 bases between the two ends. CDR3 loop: CAWSGGGRQPQHF. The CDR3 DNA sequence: TGTGCCTGGAGTGGCGGGGGCAGGCAGCCCCAGCATTTT.

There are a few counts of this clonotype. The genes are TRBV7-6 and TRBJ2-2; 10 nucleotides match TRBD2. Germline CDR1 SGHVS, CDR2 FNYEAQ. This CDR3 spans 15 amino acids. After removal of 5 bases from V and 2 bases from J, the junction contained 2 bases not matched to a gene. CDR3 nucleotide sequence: TGTGCCAGCAGCCCTAGCGGGGGAAACACCGGGGAGCTGTTTTTT. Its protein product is CASSPSGGNTGELFF.

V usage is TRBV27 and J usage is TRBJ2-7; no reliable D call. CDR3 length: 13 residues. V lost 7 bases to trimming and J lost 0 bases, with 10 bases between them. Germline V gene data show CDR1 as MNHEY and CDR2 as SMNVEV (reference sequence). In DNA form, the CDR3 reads TGTGCCAGCAACCCCCTGAGCTCCTACGAGCAGTACTTC. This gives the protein CASNPLSSYEQYF.

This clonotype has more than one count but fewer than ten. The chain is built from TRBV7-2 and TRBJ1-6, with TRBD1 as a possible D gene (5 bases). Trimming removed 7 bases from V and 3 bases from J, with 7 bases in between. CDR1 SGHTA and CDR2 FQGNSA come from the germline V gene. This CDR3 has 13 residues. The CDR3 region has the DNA TGTGCCAGCACCGGGGGCTATAATTCACCCCTCCACTTT. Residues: CASTGGYNSPLHF.

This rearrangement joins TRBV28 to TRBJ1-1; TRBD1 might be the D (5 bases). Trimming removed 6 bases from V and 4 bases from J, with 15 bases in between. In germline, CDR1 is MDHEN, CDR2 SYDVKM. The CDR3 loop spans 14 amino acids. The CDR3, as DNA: TGTGCCAGCAGCCCCCCCAATAGGGGCACTGAAGCTTTCTTT. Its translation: CASSPPNRGTEAFF.

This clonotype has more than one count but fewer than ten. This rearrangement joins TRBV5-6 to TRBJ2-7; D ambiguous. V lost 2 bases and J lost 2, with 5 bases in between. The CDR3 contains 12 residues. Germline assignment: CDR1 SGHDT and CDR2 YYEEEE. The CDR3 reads CASSFNPYEQYF. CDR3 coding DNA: TGTGCCAGCAGCTTCAATCCCTACGAGCAGTACTTC. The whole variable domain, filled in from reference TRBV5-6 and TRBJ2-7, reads DAGVTQSPTHLIKTRGQQVTLRCSPKSGHDTVSWYQQALGQGPQFIFQYYEEEERQRGNFPDRFSGHQFPNYSSELNVNALLLGDSALYLCASSFNPYEQYFGPGTRLTVT.